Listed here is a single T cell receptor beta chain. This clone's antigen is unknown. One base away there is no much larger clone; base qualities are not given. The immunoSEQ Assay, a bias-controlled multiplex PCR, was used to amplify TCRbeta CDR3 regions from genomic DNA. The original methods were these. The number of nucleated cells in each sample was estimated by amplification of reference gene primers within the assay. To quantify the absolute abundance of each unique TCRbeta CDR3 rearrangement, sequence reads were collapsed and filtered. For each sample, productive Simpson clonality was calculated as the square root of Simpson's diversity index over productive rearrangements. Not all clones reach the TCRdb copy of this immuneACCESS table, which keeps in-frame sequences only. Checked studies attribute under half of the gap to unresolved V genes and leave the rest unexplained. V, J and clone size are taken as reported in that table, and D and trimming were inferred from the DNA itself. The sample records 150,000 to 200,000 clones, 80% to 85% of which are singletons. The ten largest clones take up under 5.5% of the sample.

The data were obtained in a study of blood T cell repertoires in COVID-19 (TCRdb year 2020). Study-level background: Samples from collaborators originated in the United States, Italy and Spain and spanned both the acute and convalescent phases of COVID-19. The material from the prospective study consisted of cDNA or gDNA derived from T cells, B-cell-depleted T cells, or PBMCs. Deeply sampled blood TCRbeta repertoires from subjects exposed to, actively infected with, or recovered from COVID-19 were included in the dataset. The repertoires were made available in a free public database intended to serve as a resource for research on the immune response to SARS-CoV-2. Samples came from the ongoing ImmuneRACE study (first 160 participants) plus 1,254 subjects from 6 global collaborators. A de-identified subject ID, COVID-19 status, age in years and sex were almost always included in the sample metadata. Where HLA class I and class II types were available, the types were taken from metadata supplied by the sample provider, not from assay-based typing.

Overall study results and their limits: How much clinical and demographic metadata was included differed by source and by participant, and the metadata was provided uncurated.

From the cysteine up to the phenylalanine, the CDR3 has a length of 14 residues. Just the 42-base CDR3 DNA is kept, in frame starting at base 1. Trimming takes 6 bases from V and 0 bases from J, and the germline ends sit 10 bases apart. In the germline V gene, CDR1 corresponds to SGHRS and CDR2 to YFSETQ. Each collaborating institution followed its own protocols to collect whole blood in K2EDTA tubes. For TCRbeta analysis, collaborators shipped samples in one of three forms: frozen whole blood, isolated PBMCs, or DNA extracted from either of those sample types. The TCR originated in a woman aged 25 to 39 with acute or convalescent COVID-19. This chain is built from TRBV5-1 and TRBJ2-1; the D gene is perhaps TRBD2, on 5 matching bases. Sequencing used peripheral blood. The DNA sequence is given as TGCGCCAGCACGGGCGACTACTCCTACAATGAGCAGTTCTTC. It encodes CASTGDYSYNEQFF.